Below are 30 T cell receptor beta chains sequenced from a single sample in a study of shared clonotypes between healthy human individuals. Profiled with immunoSEQ multiplex PCR; TCRdb holds only in-frame clones, not every one. Among 2 million to 2.5 million clones listed, roughly 90% were seen once. Sequenced sample: naive CD4+ T cells from PBMCs. The subset denotes: CD45RA+ positively selected. The source of these receptors is a man aged 18-30 years in good health. Some clones in this sample may be carry-over from other donors' samples.

The V and J genes are TRBV5-8 and TRBJ1-3; tentative D call: TRBD1 (5 bases). The V end was cut by 3 bases, the J end by 8 bases, with 21 bases between. The germline gives CDR1 SGHTS, CDR2 YDEGEE. The CDR3 sequence is 16 residues long. CDR3 bases: TGTGCCAGCAGCTCCCTCGGAGGCTCCGCGGGACACACCATATATTTT. It translates to CASSSLGGSAGHTIYF.

The CDR3 DNA follows: TGTGCCAGCAGTTACTCCATACAGGGCAATGAGCAGTTCTTC. This gives the protein CASSYSIQGNEQFF. V and J are TRBV6-6 and TRBJ2-1; TRBD1 is a possible D gene (6 bases). Between the trimmed V and J ends, which lost 0 bases and 6 bases, there was a span of 9 bases. Germline CDR1 reads MNHNY; CDR2 reads SVGAGI (reference sequence). This CDR3 is 14 amino acids long.

The chain recombines TRBV10-3 with TRBJ1-2; a weak D match, TRBD1 (5 bases). Germline-derived CDR1 and CDR2 are ENHRY and SYGVKD. Trimming took 3 bases from V and 6 from J, leaving 14 bases between them. This CDR3 contains 14 residues. CDR3 sequence reads: CAISDRQGGDGYTF. The CDR3 DNA sequence: TGTGCCATCAGTGATCGTCAGGGTGGTGATGGCTACACCTTC.

J is TRBJ2-2 and V is TRBV6-4; TRBD2 aligns across 7 bases. CDR1 is MRHNA, CDR2 SNTAGT, per germline. V lost 8 bases and J lost 3; bases outside the gene matches: 18. The CDR3 spans 18 residues. CDR3 sequence reads: CASGEGKLWGRDTGELFF. The CDR3 DNA reads as TGTGCCAGCGGGGAGGGAAAGCTCTGGGGGAGGGACACCGGGGAGCTGTTTTTT.

The table lists this clone with a count of one. The chain uses TRBV10-3 and TRBJ2-7; no definite D call. V lost 8 bases and J 5 bases, leaving 13 bases between the germline ends. CDR3 size: 12 residues. Per the germline V gene, CDR1 is ENHRY and CDR2 is SYGVKD. CDR3 loop: CAIRESGDEQYF. In nucleotides, the CDR3 is TGTGCCATCCGAGAGAGTGGCGACGAGCAGTACTTC.

The chain joins TRBV9 to TRBJ2-5, with a tentative D call TRBD1 (5 bases). CDR3 length equals 15 residues. V gave up 0 bases and J gave up 5 bases, with 14 bases separating them. Per germline, CDR1 SGDLS and CDR2 YYNGEE. This CDR3 reads CASSVESSSGETQYF. CDR3 DNA sequence: TGTGCCAGCAGCGTAGAGTCCTCGTCAGGGGAGACCCAGTACTTC. Looking up the rest from reference TRBV9 and TRBJ2-5 gives the full variable domain: DSGVTQTPKHLITATGQRVTLRCSPRSGDLSVYWYQQSLDQGLQFLIQYYNGEERAKGNILERFSAQQFPDLHSELNLSSLELGDSALYFCASSVESSSGETQYFGPGTRLLVL.

This chain uses TRBV5-1 with TRBJ2-6; maybe TRBD2 (5 bases). CDR3 length: 17 residues. Trimming pared 10 bases from V and 0 bases from J, leaving 20 bases between. The germline gives CDR1 SGHRS, CDR2 YFSETQ. CDR3 bases: TGCGCCGCGAGCCGGGGAGTTGTTGGCTCTGGGGCCAACGTCCTGACTTTC. Protein product: CAASRGVVGSGANVLTF.

This clone was seen a few times. This CDR3 is also generated by other DNA sequences in the sample. The rearrangement joins TRBV9 to TRBJ1-1; D may be TRBD1 (5 bases). CDR3 size: 14 residues. With 0 bases removed from V and 1 base from J, the gap between germline ends came to 7 bases. Germline V gene sequence: CDR1 SGDLS, CDR2 YYNGEE. This CDR3 is CASSVVQGNTEAFF. The DNA for the CDR3 is TGTGCCAGCAGCGTAGTGCAGGGGAACACTGAAGCTTTCTTT. Full variable domain (rest looked up from reference TRBV9 and TRBJ1-1): DSGVTQTPKHLITATGQRVTLRCSPRSGDLSVYWYQQSLDQGLQFLIQYYNGEERAKGNILERFSAQQFPDLHSELNLSSLELGDSALYFCASSVVQGNTEAFFGQGTRLTVV.

This clone was seen once. The chain combines TRBV5-1 with TRBJ1-1; unclear D gene. There are 14 residues in the CDR3. V shed 3 bases and J shed 10 bases, with 19 bases lying between them. The germline gives CDR1 SGHRS, CDR2 YFSETQ. This CDR3 is CASSSAGGSRGAFF. The CDR3 region has the DNA TGCGCCAGCAGCTCGGCCGGCGGGAGTAGAGGAGCTTTCTTT. Together with reference TRBV5-1 and TRBJ1-1, the CDR3 gives the full variable domain: KAGVTQTPRYLIKTRGQQVTLSCSPISGHRSVSWYQQTPGQGLQFLFEYFSETQRNKGNFPGRFSGRQFSNSRSEMNVSTLELGDSALYLCASSSAGGSRGAFFGQGTRLTVV.

The gene calls are TRBV9 and TRBJ2-1; 16 positions match TRBD2. The germline V gene has CDR1 SGDLS and CDR2 YYNGEE. CDR3 length: 18 amino acids. The V segment lost 4 bases and the J segment 7 bases; nucleotides outside the gene matches: 11. CDR3 in amino acids: CASSPSGLAGGKENEQFF. CDR3 nucleotides: TGTGCCAGCAGCCCCTCGGGACTAGCGGGAGGGAAGGAAAATGAGCAGTTCTTC.

Remarks on this clone: Other nucleotide sequences from this sample produce the same CDR3. The chain uses TRBV28 and TRBJ1-1; D gene unclear. The CDR3 is 11 residues long. Per germline, CDR1 MDHEN and CDR2 SYDVKM. The V and J ends lost 2 bases and 7 bases respectively, with 5 bases between them. CDR3 DNA: TGTGCCAGCAGTTTAAGGGATGAAGCTTTCTTT. Translation: CASSLRDEAFF.

The chain recombines TRBV11-2 with TRBJ2-3, with TRBD2 as a possible D gene (5 bases). The CDR3 has 13 amino acids. In germline, CDR1 is SGHAT, CDR2 FQNNGV. Trimming cost V 6 bases and J 0 bases, with 7 bases left between them. The CDR3 DNA follows: TGTGCCAGCAGTTCGGGGAGCACAGATACGCAGTATTTT. Residues: CASSSGSTDTQYF.

In this sample, this clone turned up once. The V and J genes are TRBV27 and TRBJ1-2; a possible D gene is TRBD1 (6 bases). This CDR3 has 15 amino acids. Germline CDR1 reads MNHEY; CDR2 reads SMNVEV (reference sequence). Trimming cost V 6 bases and J 4 bases, with 18 bases left between them. The CDR3 sequence: CASRIYRDTAYGYTF. The CDR3 DNA reads as TGTGCCAGCAGGATATACCGGGACACCGCCTATGGCTACACCTTC.

Remarks on this clone: Other DNA sequences in this specimen translate into the identical CDR3. The chain recombines TRBV5-1 with TRBJ1-1; 10 bases align to TRBD1. The CDR3 is made up of 15 amino acids. Germline V lookup: CDR1 SGHRS, CDR2 YFSETQ. The ends lost 0 bases at V and 8 bases at J; junction bases unmatched: 7. The CDR3 sequence: CASSLVGQGKEEAFF. The CDR3 nucleotides read TGCGCCAGCAGCTTGGTGGGACAGGGGAAAGAGGAAGCTTTCTTT.

This clone was picked up one time. The J gene is TRBJ2-1, the V gene TRBV7-8, with 11 nucleotides matching TRBD1. From germline, CDR1 is SGHVS and CDR2 FQNEAQ. The CDR3 extends over 16 amino acids. The V gene end was trimmed by 4 bases and the J gene end by 6 bases; junction bases not matched to a gene: 8. Written as DNA, the CDR3 is TGTGCCAGCAGCTCTATGTCCGGGACAGGGGGCAATGAGCAGTTCTTC. This gives the protein CASSSMSGTGGNEQFF.

The rearrangement uses TRBV6-1 and TRBJ1-1; D may be TRBD1 (5 bases). Germline V lookup: CDR1 MNHNS, CDR2 SASEGT. Trimming took 7 bases from V and 7 from J, leaving 13 bases between them. This CDR3 comprises 12 residues. For the CDR3, the DNA is TGTGCCAGCATCCGCAGGGTTAATGAAGCTTTCTTT. This gives the protein CASIRRVNEAFF.

Note on this clone: A clone one base away is much larger, so this may be a read error. In the same sample, other DNA sequences code for this CDR3. The rearrangement joins TRBV5-1 to TRBJ2-7, with D unresolved. Germline V gene data show CDR1 as SGHRS and CDR2 as YFSETQ. This CDR3 region has 11 residues. Trimming removed 3 bases at V and 1 base at J, with 2 bases between. CDR3 coding DNA: TGCGCCAGCAGCTCATCCTACGAGCAGTACTTC. Translation gives CASSSSYEQYF.

The gene calls are TRBV7-2 and TRBJ2-5; TRBD1 agrees at 8 bases. Germline V gives CDR1 SGHTA, CDR2 FQGNSA. V was clipped by 3 bases and J by 5 bases; unmatched bases: 8. This CDR3 is built from 15 residues. CDR3 region: CASSFRTGRAETQYF. The DNA for the CDR3 is TGTGCCAGCAGCTTCCGGACAGGGCGGGCGGAGACCCAGTACTTC.

The genes are TRBV30 and TRBJ2-1, with D perhaps given as TRBD1 or TRBD2 (6 bases each). The CDR3 spans 14 residues. Germline values: CDR1 GTSNPN, CDR2 SVGIG (reference sequence). V lost 1 base and J 7 bases, leaving 14 bases between the germline ends. As DNA, the CDR3 is TGTGCCTGGAGTGGAGGGGGGAGCGTAAATGAGCAGTTCTTC. The encoded protein is CAWSGGGSVNEQFF.

The V and J genes are TRBV9 and TRBJ2-7; tentatively, D is TRBD1 or TRBD2 (6 bases each). The germline V gene encodes CDR1 SGDLS and CDR2 YYNGEE. This CDR3 has 15 residues. The germline V and J ends were trimmed by 3 bases and 3 bases, with 16 bases remaining between them. CDR3 nucleotide sequence: TGTGCCAGCAGCGCGAATTCGGGGGCGCGCTACGAGCAGTACTTC. This encodes CASSANSGARYEQYF.

The chain carries TRBV19 and TRBJ2-7, with D hard to call. V was shortened by 1 base and J by 0 bases, with 16 bases between the two germline ends. CDR3 length: 17 amino acids. Germline V lookup: CDR1 LNHDA, CDR2 SQIVND (reference sequence). The CDR3 coding sequence is TGTGCCAGTAGTATAGGGCCCTCGGGCGCGAGCTCCTACGAGCAGTACTTC. This codes for CASSIGPSGASSYEQYF.

The rearrangement links TRBV7-6 to TRBJ2-2; possible D gene TRBD2, 6 bases. V was shortened by 3 bases and J by 2 bases, with 13 bases between the two germline ends. This CDR3 is 16 amino acids long. Germline lookup yields CDR1 SGHVS and CDR2 FNYEAQ. The chain's CDR3 is CASSFSAGSNTGELFF. The DNA for the CDR3 is TGTGCCAGCAGCTTCAGCGCGGGATCTAACACCGGGGAGCTGTTTTTT.

This clone was seen once. The rearrangement joins TRBV15 to TRBJ2-7; TRBD1 matches 11 bases. This CDR3 is 17 amino acids long. Germline values: CDR1 LNHNV, CDR2 YYDKDF (reference sequence). V shed 5 bases and J 4 bases; nucleotides not matched to a gene: 13. For the CDR3, the DNA is TGTGCCACCAGCCCACATCCGGGGGACAGGGGGGCGTACGAGCAGTACTTC. Translated, it gives CATSPHPGDRGAYEQYF.

CDR3 sequence: CASLGTYEQYF. The CDR3 bases are TGTGCCAGCCTGGGGACCTACGAGCAGTACTTC. The chain employs TRBV28 and TRBJ2-7; D uncertain. Trimming removed 8 bases from V and 2 bases from J, with 7 bases in between. Germline assignment: CDR1 MDHEN and CDR2 SYDVKM. The CDR3 sequence is 11 residues long.

The chain carries TRBV28 and TRBJ2-2; 8 bases match TRBD2. The J segment lost 4 bases and the V segment lost 7 bases, leaving 11 bases of the junction unmatched. The length of the CDR3 is 16 residues. In germline, CDR1 is MDHEN, CDR2 SYDVKM. CDR3 coding DNA: TGTGCCAGCACCGAAAGCGGGAGAGGCGGCACCGGGGAGCTGTTTTTT. This gives the protein CASTESGRGGTGELFF.

The J gene is TRBJ1-5, the V gene TRBV19; TRBD1 matches at 7 bases. This CDR3 spans 15 amino acids. J was trimmed by 6 bases and V by 6 bases; bases with no gene match: 11. The V gene's germline CDR1 is LNHDA and CDR2 SQIVND (reference sequence). The chain's CDR3 is CASRPRDRLIQPQHF. The CDR3 bases are TGTGCCAGTAGGCCGCGGGACAGATTAATTCAGCCCCAGCATTTT.

The rearrangement joins TRBV5-6 to TRBJ1-2, with 7 bases fitting TRBD1. With V trimmed by 0 bases and J by 7 bases, 15 bases remained unmatched. CDR3 length: 17 amino acids. The germline V gene has CDR1 SGHDT and CDR2 YYEEEE. For the CDR3, the DNA is TGTGCCAGCAGCTTGGGACCCCGGCAGGGGGATTTTGGTGGCTACACCTTC. It is translated as CASSLGPRQGDFGGYTF.

This chain links TRBV18 with TRBJ2-3; D unresolved. CDR1 and CDR2 from the germline V gene are KGHSH and LQKENI. V lost 2 bases and J 5 bases, leaving 8 bases between the germline ends. The CDR3 consists of 13 residues. The CDR3, as DNA: TGTGCCAGCTCACCAAGTTTAGTAGATACGCAGTATTTT. Its translation: CASSPSLVDTQYF.

This chain uses TRBV9 with TRBJ2-7; no clear D gene. Germline lookup yields CDR1 SGDLS and CDR2 YYNGEE. This CDR3 is built from 14 residues. Deletions cut 0 bases from V and 5 bases from J, with 12 bases between. CDR3 sequence (DNA): TGTGCCAGCAGCGTAGGAGCAACAACCGACGAGCAGTACTTC. It codes for CASSVGATTDEQYF. Drawing the rest from reference TRBV9 and TRBJ2-7, the complete variable domain is DSGVTQTPKHLITATGQRVTLRCSPRSGDLSVYWYQQSLDQGLQFLIQYYNGEERAKGNILERFSAQQFPDLHSELNLSSLELGDSALYFCASSVGATTDEQYFGPGTRLTVT.

V is TRBV2 and J is TRBJ1-1; D is uncertain. CDR1 is SNHLY, CDR2 FYNNEI, per germline. The CDR3 extends over 11 amino acids. Trimming stripped 3 bases from V and 7 bases from J, with 6 bases between. The CDR3 region is CASSDGVEAFF. CDR3 nucleotides: TGTGCCAGCAGTGACGGGGTTGAAGCTTTCTTT.